This T cell receptor beta chain comes out of a study of cytomegalovirus exposure and HLA in healthy donors. Study summary: Genetic ancestry analysis placed over 65% of the approximately 390 donors that were genotyped in the Caucasian-associated cluster. Whole-study findings and limits: There was a cluster of highly shared sequence variants that was likely a sequencing artifact. The study flagged about 150 TCR beta chains as cytomegalovirus-associated.

PCR involved 60 Vbeta and 13 Jbeta primers. Method: immunoSEQ multiplex PCR; TCRdb's copy keeps in-frame clones and lacks some. The sample carries approximately 75,000 clones, under 85% recorded once. Germline CDR1 is MNHEY and CDR2 is SVGAGI. This CDR3 comprises 13 residues. Trimming removed 5 bases from V and 3 bases from J; junction bases left unmatched: 4. In regard to this clone: Its antigen is not identified.

The sequencing sample was made of PBMCs. The chain couples TRBV6-5 to TRBJ2-7; TRBD2 agrees at 7 bases. This clonotype was sampled from a woman aged 60-75 years in good health and CMV-seropositive. The CDR3 sequence is CASSRGTNYEQYF. The CDR3 DNA follows: TGTGCCAGCAGTAGAGGGACTAACTACGAGCAGTACTTC.